Listed below are T cell receptor beta chains from one sample, sequenced in a study of T-cell memory formation after mild COVID-19. MiXCR was run by TCRdb on the 5' RACE reads, yielding one entry per CDR3 protein. The sample has fewer than 700,000 distinct CDR3 sequences; about 20% are singletons. Sequenced material: PBMCs or a T cell subset sorted from them (not recorded which). Receptors originate from an adult woman who had mild COVID-19 (a few samples of this study predate the infection). Cell type and time point are not known. Both conserved end residues are part of each CDR3. The D gene is left open where the match is weak. Not all rows give a size; the values are once, few, many and, for expanded clones, a class.

size	V	D	J	DNA	CDR3
NA	TRBV10-3	TRBD1	TRBJ1-5	TGTGCCACCGGGACAGCCTCCGGGCCCCAGCATTTT	CATGTASGPQHF
NA	TRBV10-3	NA	TRBJ2-7	TGTGCCATCAGTGATTTCCAGGCTTCCCCCTACGAGCAGTACTTC	CAISDFQASPYEQYF
few	TRBV5-1	TRBD1	TRBJ2-7	TGCGCCAGCGGCACCGGGACAGGGGGCGTCTACGAGCAGTACTTC	CASGTGTGGVYEQYF
NA	TRBV11-1	TRBD2	TRBJ2-5	TGTGCCAGCAGCTTGGGGACTAGACAAGAGACCCAGTACTTC	CASSLGTRQETQYF
NA	TRBV6-5	TRBD1	TRBJ2-7	TGTGCCAGCAGTTACTCGTTGGCAGGGGGCGAAGGCGAGCAGTACTTC	CASSYSLAGGEGEQYF
NA	TRBV6-5	TRBD1	TRBJ1-1	TGTGCCAGCAGAACTACAGGGGGGCTCACTGAAGCTTTCTTT	CASRTTGGLTEAFF
many	TRBV20-1	NA	TRBJ2-2	TGCAGTGCTAGAGATTCCAGGAGGGGCACCGGGGAGCTGTTTTTT	CSARDSRRGTGELFF
many	TRBV12-3/TRBV12-4	TRBD2	TRBJ2-1	TGTGCCAGCAGTTTCGGCGGGGGAGGATACAATGAGCAGTTCTTC	CASSFGGGGYNEQFF
few	TRBV5-1	NA	TRBJ2-1	TGCGCCAGCAGCCCAACGGGGCACCGCAATGAGCAGTTCTTC	CASSPTGHRNEQFF
few	TRBV20-1	NA	TRBJ1-6	TGCAGTGCTAGGCTACAGGGTTCCTATAATTCACCCCTCCACTTT	CSARLQGSYNSPLHF
few	TRBV7-2	TRBD1	TRBJ1-1	TGTGCCAGCAGCTTAGTAACAGGGGGATCGACTGAAGCTTTCTTT	CASSLVTGGSTEAFF
NA	TRBV5-1	TRBD1	TRBJ1-1	TGCGCCAGCAGCTTGAACGGACAGGGGACTCTTGAAGCTTTCTTT	CASSLNGQGTLEAFF
NA	TRBV19	TRBD2	TRBJ2-2	TGTGCCAGTAGTATAGGGACTAGCGGGAGGGCCGACACCGGGGAGCTGTTTTTT	CASSIGTSGRADTGELFF
few	TRBV6-2/TRBV6-3	TRBD2	TRBJ2-7	TGTGCCAGCAGTACTAGCGGGAACCCTTCCTCCTACGAGCAGTACTTC	CASSTSGNPSSYEQYF
few	TRBV29-1	NA	TRBJ1-1	TGCAGCGTTGAATCCGCCGGGATTGAAGCTTTCTTT	CSVESAGIEAFF